The 18 T cell receptor beta chains below come from one sample, sequenced in a study of blood T cell repertoires in COVID-19. Profiling relied on immunoSEQ multiplex PCR, and the TCRdb table lists in-frame clones only, not all of them. The sample yields about 170,000 clones, approximately 83% seen once. Sequenced material: peripheral blood. Receptors originate from a man aged 70-80 years with active or convalescent COVID-19.

V usage is TRBV2 and J usage is TRBJ2-7; tentatively, D is TRBD2 (6 bases). Trimming removed 6 bases at V and 6 bases at J, with 12 bases between. From germline, CDR1 is SNHLY and CDR2 FYNNEI. This CDR3 has 12 residues. The CDR3 sequence: CASREGESEQYF. In nucleotides, the CDR3 is TGTGCCAGCAGGGAGGGAGAGTCCGAGCAGTACTTC.

This clone was observed once. The rearrangement uses TRBV18 and TRBJ1-2; D unresolved. Trimming removed 2 bases at V and 3 bases at J, with 10 bases between. CDR3 length: 14 amino acids. The germline V gene has CDR1 KGHSH and CDR2 LQKENI. The CDR3 protein is CASSPGQDYYGYTF. CDR3 DNA sequence: TGTGCCAGCTCACCAGGGCAGGATTACTATGGCTACACCTTC.

The CDR3 sequence is CASSRGDREKLFF. The CDR3 region has the DNA TGTGCCAGCAGTAGAGGGGACAGGGAAAAACTGTTTTTT. The V and J genes are TRBV12-3 or TRBV12-4 and TRBJ1-4; 8 nucleotides match TRBD1. Trimming cost V 5 bases and J 8 bases; bases outside gene matches: 4. The CDR3 loop spans 13 amino acids.

This clone has a handful of counts. V is TRBV30 and J is TRBJ1-4; D not certain. CDR1 is GTSNPN, CDR2 SVGIG, per germline (reference sequence). Trimming shortened V by 0 bases and J by 8 bases, and 4 bases separated the two germline ends. This CDR3 comprises 11 residues. The CDR3 reads CAWSVREKLFF. The CDR3 DNA reads TGTGCCTGGAGTGTTCGGGAAAAACTGTTTTTT. Based on the CDR3 plus reference TRBV30 and TRBJ1-4, the full variable domain is SQTIHQWPATLVQPVGSPLSLECTVEGTSNPNLYWYRQAAGRGLQLLFYSVGIGQISSEVPQNLSASRPQDRQFILSSKKLLLSDSGFYLCAWSVREKLFFGSGTQLSVL.

The CDR3 DNA reads as TGTGCCAGCAGATCTACAGAGAACACTGAAGCTTTCTTT. Protein: CASRSTENTEAFF. The chain joins TRBV27 to TRBJ1-1, with D uncertain. The germline V gene encodes CDR1 MNHEY and CDR2 SMNVEV (reference sequence). The CDR3 is made up of 13 amino acids. Trimming stripped 6 bases from V and 1 base from J, with 9 bases between.

V usage is TRBV7-3 and J usage is TRBJ2-5; TRBD2 agrees at 10 bases. The V gene's germline CDR1 is SGHTA and CDR2 FQGTGA. V was pared by 3 bases and J by 4 bases, with 5 bases of the junction left unmatched. The CDR3 is 15 residues long. The DNA of the CDR3 is TGTGCCAGCAGCTTCCTAGGGACTAGCGCAGAGACCCAGTACTTC. The encoded protein is CASSFLGTSAETQYF.

This clone has a single count. The chain carries TRBV2 and TRBJ1-1, with D unclear. Germline CDR1 and CDR2: SNHLY and FYNNEI. V was trimmed by 7 bases and J by 3 bases, leaving 12 bases between them. The CDR3 sequence is 13 residues long. The CDR3 DNA reads as TGTGCCAGCAATACTTATCAGGACACTGAAGCTTTCTTT. Residues: CASNTYQDTEAFF.

This clone turned up a few times. This rearrangement joins TRBV7-2 to TRBJ1-5; D gene uncertain. Trimming shortened V by 5 bases and J by 1 base, and 6 bases separated the two germline ends. Germline V gives CDR1 SGHTA, CDR2 FQGNSA. This CDR3 spans 13 amino acids. CDR3 in amino acids: CASSPGSNQPQHF. CDR3 in DNA: TGTGCCAGCAGCCCCGGGAGCAATCAGCCCCAGCATTTT.

The CDR3 here is CASSLEGARGELFF. Here the CDR3 DNA reads TGTGCCAGCAGTTTAGAGGGGGCTCGCGGGGAGCTGTTTTTT. This sequence joins TRBV27 and TRBJ2-2; 7 nucleotides align to TRBD1. The CDR3 sequence is 14 residues long. The germline V gene encodes CDR1 MNHEY and CDR2 SMNVEV (reference sequence). Trimming took 2 bases from V and 7 from J; bases not matched to a gene: 4.

The chain recombines TRBV5-1 with TRBJ2-7, with D unresolved. Trimming took 0 bases from V and 4 from J, leaving 11 bases between them. The germline CDR1 and CDR2 sequences are SGHRS and YFSETQ. This CDR3 contains 14 residues. The CDR3 DNA sequence: TGCGCCAGCAGCTTGGCGGCTAGTGGATACGAGCAGTACTTC. This encodes CASSLAASGYEQYF.

The J gene is TRBJ2-7, the V gene TRBV5-1, with 7 bases fitting TRBD1. Per germline, CDR1 SGHRS and CDR2 YFSETQ. After removal of 2 bases from V and 3 bases from J, the junction contained 8 bases not matched to a gene. The CDR3 runs 15 residues. This CDR3 reads CASSFTGTEYYEQYF. For the CDR3, the DNA is TGCGCCAGCAGCTTCACCGGGACAGAGTACTACGAGCAGTACTTC.

The rearrangement links TRBV5-5 to TRBJ2-5; weak D call: TRBD1 (5 bases). Germline loops: CDR1 SGHKS, CDR2 YYEKEE (reference sequence). This CDR3 contains 14 residues. The ends were cut back, 4 bases at V and 5 bases at J, with 15 bases in the middle. This chain's CDR3 is CASSLGQARETQYF. The CDR3 DNA is TGTGCCAGCAGCCTAGGACAAGCGAGGGAGACCCAGTACTTC.

V usage is TRBV10-3 and J usage is TRBJ1-1; D unclear. V gave up 10 bases and J gave up 0 bases, with 12 bases separating them. Germline CDR1 and CDR2: ENHRY and SYGVKD. This CDR3 region has 13 residues. CDR3 sequence: CATCSGMNTEAFF. The CDR3 DNA is TGTGCCACCTGTTCCGGGATGAACACTGAAGCTTTCTTT.

The V gene is TRBV2, the J gene TRBJ1-3, with TRBD1 matching 8 bases. The CDR3 contains 14 residues. From germline, CDR1 is SNHLY and CDR2 FYNNEI. V was pared by 7 bases and J by 2 bases, with 4 bases of the junction left unmatched. For the CDR3, the DNA is TGTGCCAGCACTCAGGACAGGGCTGGAAACACCATATATTTT. Its protein product is CASTQDRAGNTIYF.

The rearrangement links TRBV7-3 to TRBJ2-1; D gene uncertain. Germline V gives CDR1 SGHTA, CDR2 FQGTGA. The CDR3 contains 13 residues. Trimming removed 2 bases at V and 5 bases at J, with 7 bases between. The CDR3 DNA is TGTGCCAGCAGCTTAGGGCCGGACAATGAGCAGTTCTTC. Its translation is CASSLGPDNEQFF.

This clone showed up just once. Other DNA sequences from this sample encode an identical CDR3 as well. The rearrangement joins TRBV5-1 to TRBJ1-1, with 8 bases that match TRBD1. The CDR3 spans 14 residues. The junction had 1 base not matched to a gene; V was cut back by 2 bases and J by 1 base. CDR1 and CDR2 from the germline V gene are SGHRS and YFSETQ. The CDR3 DNA sequence: TGCGCCAGCAGCTTCGGACAGGGGAACACTGAAGCTTTCTTT. Translated: CASSFGQGNTEAFF.

This chain uses TRBV18 with TRBJ1-1; tentative D call: TRBD1 (5 bases). The germline V and J ends were trimmed by 2 bases and 1 base, with 11 bases remaining between them. Germline CDR1 is KGHSH and CDR2 is LQKENI. The CDR3 contains 15 residues. CDR3: CASSPGSGWNTEAFF. In DNA, the CDR3 is TGTGCCAGCTCACCAGGCTCAGGGTGGAACACTGAAGCTTTCTTT.

The chain links TRBV7-2 to TRBJ2-1, with TRBD2 as a possible D gene (5 bases). Germline lookup yields CDR1 SGHTA and CDR2 FQGNSA. V lost 3 bases and J 8 bases, leaving 11 bases between the germline ends. The CDR3 spans 13 residues. The DNA of the CDR3 is TGTGCCAGCAGCTTGGCTCTAGCCTATGAGCAGTTCTTC. The encoded protein is CASSLALAYEQFF.